These 19 T cell receptor beta chains were all obtained from the same sample, sequenced in a study of OX40 agonist ivuxolimab in advanced cancers. Profiled with immunoSEQ multiplex PCR; TCRdb holds only in-frame clones, not every one. The sample includes 30,000 to 45,000 clones, around 86% of them seen just once. The sample consisted of CD4+ or CD8+ T cells sorted from blood, taken in a trial of the OX40 agonist ivuxolimab. These receptors were obtained from an adult with an advanced solid tumor such as melanoma, head and neck, liver or kidney cancer.

The chain links TRBV29-1 to TRBJ2-1; D is perhaps TRBD1 or TRBD2 (5 bases each). V gave up 7 bases and J gave up 9 bases, with 13 bases separating them. Germline V lookup: CDR1 SQVTM, CDR2 ANQGSEA. The CDR3 has 11 residues. The CDR3 nucleotides read TGCAGCGGGGGCGCGGCGGGTGAGCAGTTCTTC. It yields the protein CSGGAAGEQFF.

The chain has TRBV2 and TRBJ2-3; no clear D gene. Looked up from germline, CDR1 is SNHLY and CDR2 is FYNNEI. This CDR3 region has 13 residues. Trimming took 5 bases from V and 6 from J, leaving 12 bases between them. CDR3 amino acids: CASSRAYSDTQYF. Here the CDR3 DNA reads TGTGCCAGCAGTCGCGCGTACTCCGATACGCAGTATTTT.

V gene TRBV28 combines with J gene TRBJ1-2; 9 bases agree with TRBD1. The CDR3 is 14 amino acids. Germline CDR1 reads MDHEN; CDR2 reads SYDVKM. J lost 4 bases, V lost 5 bases, and 5 bases had no gene match. The CDR3 region is CASSPGQGIYGYTF. The CDR3 coding sequence is TGTGCCAGCAGTCCGGGACAGGGTATCTATGGCTACACCTTC.

This clone was found once. This chain joins TRBV28 and TRBJ1-3, with 12 bases matching TRBD1. The CDR3 consists of 16 residues. V was pared by 4 bases and J by 8 bases, with 9 bases of the junction left unmatched. Per the germline V gene, CDR1 is MDHEN and CDR2 is SYDVKM. The CDR3 loop is CASSSTGTGGGDTIYF. CDR3 nucleotide sequence: TGTGCCAGCAGTTCTACCGGGACAGGGGGCGGGGACACCATATATTTT.

The V gene is TRBV2, the J gene TRBJ2-3; the D is unclear. The V gene's germline CDR1 is SNHLY and CDR2 FYNNEI. The ends were cut back, 8 bases at V and 2 bases at J, with 8 bases in the middle. The CDR3 contains 12 residues. The CDR3 nucleotides read TGTGCCAGCTCTGACAACACAGATACGCAGTATTTT. The encoded protein is CASSDNTDTQYF.

This chain joins TRBV10-2 and TRBJ2-2; D unresolved. The CDR3 spans 11 residues. Per germline, CDR1 WSHSY and CDR2 SAAADI. V shed 6 bases and J shed 3 bases, with 2 bases lying between them. CDR3 loop: CASRHTGELFF. As DNA, the CDR3 is TGCGCCAGCAGACACACCGGGGAGCTGTTTTTT.

This clone was seen once. CDR3: CASSTDKAYEQYF. CDR3 nucleotides: TGCGCCAGCAGCACGGACAAGGCCTACGAGCAGTACTTC. The J gene is TRBJ2-7, the V gene TRBV5-1; weak D call: TRBD1 (5 bases). V was clipped by 4 bases and J by 2 bases, with 10 bases between them. Germline loops: CDR1 SGHRS, CDR2 YFSETQ. The CDR3 is made up of 13 amino acids.

The table lists this clone with a few counts. V is TRBV6-5 and J is TRBJ2-7, with TRBD1 matching 8 bases. CDR3 length: 15 amino acids. With V trimmed by 6 bases and J by 1 base, 8 bases remained unmatched. Germline V lookup: CDR1 MNHEY, CDR2 SVGAGI. The CDR3 nucleotides read TGTGCCAGCAGGCCAACAGGGGGGCGGTCCTACGAGCAGTACTTC. Translating gives CASRPTGGRSYEQYF.

The V gene is TRBV15, the J gene TRBJ2-6; D call uncertain. This CDR3 region has 15 residues. CDR1 is LNHNV, CDR2 YYDKDF, per germline (reference sequence). V shed 0 bases and J shed 0 bases, with 3 bases lying between them. The CDR3 DNA reads as TGTGCCACCAGCAGAGAGGGCTCTGGGGCCAACGTCCTGACTTTC. Translation: CATSREGSGANVLTF. The full variable domain, rest sourced from reference TRBV15 and TRBJ2-6, is DAMVIQNPRYQVTQFGKPVTLSCSQTLNHNVMYWYQQKSSQAPKLLFHYYDKDFNNEADTPDNFQSRRPNTSFCFLDIRSPGLGDTAMYLCATSREGSGANVLTFGAGSRLTVL.

The chain joins TRBV28 to TRBJ2-7; D is ambiguous. V was shortened by 3 bases and J by 7 bases, with 7 bases between the two germline ends. This CDR3 contains 11 residues. The germline V gene encodes CDR1 MDHEN and CDR2 SYDVKM. CDR3 protein: CASSFLGEQYF. CDR3 DNA sequence: TGTGCCAGCAGTTTTCTGGGAGAGCAGTACTTC.

The V gene is TRBV5-1, the J gene TRBJ2-7, with D unclear. Germline V gene lookup returns CDR1 SGHRS and CDR2 YFSETQ. V was shortened by 0 bases and J by 0 bases, with 10 bases between the two germline ends. The CDR3 has 15 amino acids. DNA for the CDR3: TGCGCCAGCAGCTTGGACCGGACGAGCTCCTACGAGCAGTACTTC. This translates into CASSLDRTSSYEQYF. Variable domain in full (rest from reference TRBV5-1 and TRBJ2-7): KAGVTQTPRYLIKTRGQQVTLSCSPISGHRSVSWYQQTPGQGLQFLFEYFSETQRNKGNFPGRFSGRQFSNSRSEMNVSTLELGDSALYLCASSLDRTSSYEQYFGPGTRLTVT.

The chain is built from TRBV9 and TRBJ1-3; maybe TRBD1 (6 bases). The germline CDR1 and CDR2 sequences are SGDLS and YYNGEE. V gave up 3 bases and J gave up 3 bases, with 13 bases separating them. The CDR3 runs 15 residues. CDR3 bases: TGTGCCAGCAGCGGACACGGGACACATGGAAACACCATATATTTT. This gives the protein CASSGHGTHGNTIYF.

The chain combines TRBV11-2 with TRBJ2-7, with TRBD1 matching 7 bases. This CDR3 is 13 amino acids long. Germline lookup yields CDR1 SGHAT and CDR2 FQNNGV. V dropped 5 bases and J dropped 7; count of bases not matched to a gene: 8. In DNA, the CDR3 is TGTGCCAGCAGCGTATCCGGGACAGTTGAGCAGTACTTC. Amino acids: CASSVSGTVEQYF. The full variable domain, completed using reference TRBV11-2 and TRBJ2-7, is EAGVAQSPRYKIIEKRQSVAFWCNPISGHATLYWYQQILGQGPKLLIQFQNNGVVDDSQLPKDRFSAERLKGVDSTLKIQPAKLEDSAVYLCASSVSGTVEQYFGPGTRLTVT.

The chain joins TRBV29-1 to TRBJ2-7, with 9 bases identical to TRBD1. The J segment lost 5 bases and the V segment lost 4 bases, leaving 3 bases of the junction unmatched. The CDR3 is made up of 12 amino acids. CDR1 is SQVTM and CDR2 is ANQGSEA in the germline V gene. The CDR3 coding sequence is TGCAGCGTTGGGGACAGGGCGAACGAGCAGTACTTC. Encoded protein: CSVGDRANEQYF.

The chain combines TRBV10-2 with TRBJ2-5, with 9 bases aligning to TRBD2. The length of the CDR3 is 15 residues. CDR1 and CDR2 (germline): WSHSY, SAAADI. V lost 5 bases and J lost 1; bases outside the gene matches: 5. The CDR3 loop reads CASSLAGNIQETQYF. In DNA form, the CDR3 reads TGCGCCAGCAGTCTAGCGGGGAATATCCAAGAGACCCAGTACTTC.

In its sample, this clone was seen once. The chain uses TRBV18 and TRBJ1-2; 10 nucleotides align to TRBD1. The CDR3 has 15 residues. The germline V gene encodes CDR1 KGHSH and CDR2 LQKENI. J lost 4 bases, V lost 2 bases, and 4 bases had no gene match. The CDR3 DNA reads TGTGCCAGCTCACCAGAGACAGGGGGCGGCTATGGCTACACCTTC. Translating gives CASSPETGGGYGYTF.

The chain couples TRBV11-2 to TRBJ1-4; 7 bases are shared with TRBD1. CDR1 SGHAT and CDR2 FQNNGV come from the germline V gene. The V and J ends lost 6 bases and 8 bases, in that order; junction bases with no gene match: 9. This CDR3 contains 14 residues. The CDR3 DNA sequence: TGTGCCAGCAGTCCGTCACAGGGGTCAGAAAAACTGTTTTTT. Translating it yields CASSPSQGSEKLFF. Combining the CDR3 with reference TRBV11-2 and TRBJ1-4 gives the whole variable domain EAGVAQSPRYKIIEKRQSVAFWCNPISGHATLYWYQQILGQGPKLLIQFQNNGVVDDSQLPKDRFSAERLKGVDSTLKIQPAKLEDSAVYLCASSPSQGSEKLFFGSGTQLSVL.

The V gene is TRBV6-6, the J gene TRBJ1-2; D gene unclear. Germline V CDR1 and CDR2: MNHNY, SVGAGI (reference sequence). V was pared by 0 bases and J by 4 bases, with 15 bases between. The CDR3 spans 16 residues. CDR3 loop: CASSYSPPGVAYGYTF. The CDR3 DNA reads as TGTGCCAGCAGTTACTCGCCCCCGGGAGTAGCCTATGGCTACACCTTC.

The chain combines TRBV13 with TRBJ1-3, with unresolved D. Deletions cut 0 bases from V and 4 bases from J, with 1 base between. Per the germline V gene, CDR1 is PRHDT and CDR2 is FYEKMQ (reference sequence). The CDR3 runs 12 residues. The DNA for the CDR3 is TGTGCCAGCAGCTTAGGAGGAAACACCATATATTTT. Its translation: CASSLGGNTIYF.